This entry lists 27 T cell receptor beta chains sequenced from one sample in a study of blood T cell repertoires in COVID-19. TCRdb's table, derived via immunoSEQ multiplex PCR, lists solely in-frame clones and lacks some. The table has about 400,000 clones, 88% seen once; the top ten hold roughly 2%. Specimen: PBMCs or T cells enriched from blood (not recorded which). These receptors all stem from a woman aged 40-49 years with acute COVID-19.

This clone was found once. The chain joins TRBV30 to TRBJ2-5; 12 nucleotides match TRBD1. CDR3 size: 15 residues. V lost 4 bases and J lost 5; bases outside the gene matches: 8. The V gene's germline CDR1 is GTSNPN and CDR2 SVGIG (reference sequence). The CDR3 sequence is CAWNRDRGLGETQYF. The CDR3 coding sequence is TGTGCCTGGAATAGGGACAGGGGGCTTGGGGAGACCCAGTACTTC.

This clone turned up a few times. The CDR3 DNA is TGTGCCACCAGCAGAGGAAGGGGCGGTAACACTGAAGCTTTCTTT. The encoded protein is CATSRGRGGNTEAFF. This chain uses TRBV15 with TRBJ1-1; tentative D call: TRBD1 (5 bases). Germline CDR1 and CDR2: LNHNV and YYDKDF (reference sequence). This CDR3 spans 15 amino acids. V lost 1 base and J lost 2, with 11 bases in between. Looking up the rest from reference TRBV15 and TRBJ1-1 gives the full variable domain: DAMVIQNPRYQVTQFGKPVTLSCSQTLNHNVMYWYQQKSSQAPKLLFHYYDKDFNNEADTPDNFQSRRPNTSFCFLDIRSPGLGDTAMYLCATSRGRGGNTEAFFGQGTRLTVV.

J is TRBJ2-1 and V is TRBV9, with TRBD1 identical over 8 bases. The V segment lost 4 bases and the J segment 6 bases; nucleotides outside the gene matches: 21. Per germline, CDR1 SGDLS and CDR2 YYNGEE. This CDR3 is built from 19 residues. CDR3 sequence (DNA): TGTGCCAGCAGCACCCGGACAGGGCAGGCTTTCATGGGAATCAATGAGCAGTTCTTC. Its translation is CASSTRTGQAFMGINEQFF.

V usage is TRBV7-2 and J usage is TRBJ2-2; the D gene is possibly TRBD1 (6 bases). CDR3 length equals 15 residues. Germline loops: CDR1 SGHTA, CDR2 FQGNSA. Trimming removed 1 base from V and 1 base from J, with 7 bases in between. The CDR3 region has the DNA TGTGCCAGCAGCTTAGACAGGGTGAACACCGGGGAGCTGTTTTTT. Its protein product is CASSLDRVNTGELFF.

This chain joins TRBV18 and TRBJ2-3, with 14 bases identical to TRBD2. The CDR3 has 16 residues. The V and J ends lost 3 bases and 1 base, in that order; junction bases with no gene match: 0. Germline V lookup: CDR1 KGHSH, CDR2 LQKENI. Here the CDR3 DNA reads TGTGCCAGCTCACCGGGACTAGCGGGGGGCACAGATACGCAGTATTTT. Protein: CASSPGLAGGTDTQYF.

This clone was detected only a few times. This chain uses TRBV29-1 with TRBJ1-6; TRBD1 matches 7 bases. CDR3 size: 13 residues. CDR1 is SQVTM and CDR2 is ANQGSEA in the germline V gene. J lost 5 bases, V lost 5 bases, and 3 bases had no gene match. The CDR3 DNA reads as TGCAGCGTTCGACAGGGTAATAATTCACCCCTCCACTTT. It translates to CSVRQGNNSPLHF.

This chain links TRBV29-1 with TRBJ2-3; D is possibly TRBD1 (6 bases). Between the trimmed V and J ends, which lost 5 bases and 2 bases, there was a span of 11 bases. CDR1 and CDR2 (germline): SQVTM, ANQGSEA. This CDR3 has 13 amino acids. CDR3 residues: CSVQGFSTDTQYF. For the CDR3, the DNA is TGCAGCGTTCAGGGGTTTTCCACAGATACGCAGTATTTT.

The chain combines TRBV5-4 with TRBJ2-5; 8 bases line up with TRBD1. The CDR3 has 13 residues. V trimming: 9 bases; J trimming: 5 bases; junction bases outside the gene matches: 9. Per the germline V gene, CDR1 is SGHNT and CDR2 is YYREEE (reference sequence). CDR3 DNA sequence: TGTGCCATACGCTCAGGGGGCCGGGAGACCCAGTACTTC. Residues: CAIRSGGRETQYF.

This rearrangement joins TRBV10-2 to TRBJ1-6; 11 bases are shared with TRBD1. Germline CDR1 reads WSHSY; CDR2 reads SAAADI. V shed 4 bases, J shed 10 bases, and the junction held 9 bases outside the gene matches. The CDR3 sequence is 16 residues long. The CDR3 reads CASSAHTDRGLSPLHF. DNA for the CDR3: TGCGCCAGCAGTGCCCATACGGACAGGGGGCTCTCACCCCTCCACTTT.

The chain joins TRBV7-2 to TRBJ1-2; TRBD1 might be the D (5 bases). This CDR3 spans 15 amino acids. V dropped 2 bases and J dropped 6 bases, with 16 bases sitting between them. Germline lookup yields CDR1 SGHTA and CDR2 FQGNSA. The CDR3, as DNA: TGTGCCAGCAGCTTAAATCCCACTGTAGGGGATGGCTACACCTTC. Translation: CASSLNPTVGDGYTF.

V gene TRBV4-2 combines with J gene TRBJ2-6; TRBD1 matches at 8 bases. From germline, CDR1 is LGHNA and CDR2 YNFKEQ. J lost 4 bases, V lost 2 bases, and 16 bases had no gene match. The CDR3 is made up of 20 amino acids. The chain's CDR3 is CASSQSRRQGLNVGANVLTF. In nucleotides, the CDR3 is TGTGCCAGCAGCCAAAGCCGGCGACAGGGGCTGAATGTGGGGGCCAACGTCCTGACTTTC.

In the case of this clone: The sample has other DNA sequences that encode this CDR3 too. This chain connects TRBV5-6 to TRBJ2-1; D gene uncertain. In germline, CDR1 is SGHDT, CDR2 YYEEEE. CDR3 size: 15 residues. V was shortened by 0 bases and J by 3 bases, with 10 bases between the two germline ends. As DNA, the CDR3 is TGTGCCAGCAGCTTGGTTGGTGGTAGCTACAATGAGCAGTTCTTC. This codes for CASSLVGGSYNEQFF.

The CDR3 reads CASSAGTGGTDTQYF. The CDR3 DNA reads as TGCGCCAGCAGCGCCGGGACAGGGGGCACAGATACGCAGTATTTT. The J gene is TRBJ2-3, the V gene TRBV5-1, with 10 bases aligning to TRBD1. The ends lost 4 bases at V and 1 base at J; junction bases unmatched: 3. CDR3 length: 15 residues. In germline, CDR1 is SGHRS, CDR2 YFSETQ.

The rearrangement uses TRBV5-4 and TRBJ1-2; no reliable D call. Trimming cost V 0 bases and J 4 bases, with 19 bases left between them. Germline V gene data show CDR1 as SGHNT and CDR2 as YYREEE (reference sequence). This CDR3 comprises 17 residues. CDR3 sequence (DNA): TGTGCCAGCAGCTTGGATCTTAAACAGTTGTTGGGCTATGGCTACACCTTC. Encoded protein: CASSLDLKQLLGYGYTF. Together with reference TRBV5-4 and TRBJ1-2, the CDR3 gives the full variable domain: ETGVTQSPTHLIKTRGQQVTLRCSSQSGHNTVSWYQQALGQGPQFIFQYYREEENGRGNFPPRFSGLQFPNYSSELNVNALELDDSALYLCASSLDLKQLLGYGYTFGSGTRLTVV.

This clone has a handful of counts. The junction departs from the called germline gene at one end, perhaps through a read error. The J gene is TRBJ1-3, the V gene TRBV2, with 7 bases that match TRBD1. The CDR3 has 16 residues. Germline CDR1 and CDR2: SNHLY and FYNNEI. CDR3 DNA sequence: TGTGCCAGCAGGGAAGACAGGGACTACTCTGGAAACACCATATATTTT. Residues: CASREDRDYSGNTIYF.

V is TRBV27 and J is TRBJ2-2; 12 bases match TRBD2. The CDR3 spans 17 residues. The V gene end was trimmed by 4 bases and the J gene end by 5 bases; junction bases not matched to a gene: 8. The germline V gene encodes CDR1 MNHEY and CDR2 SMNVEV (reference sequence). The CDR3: CASSSPSSGGATGELFF. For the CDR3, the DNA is TGTGCCAGCAGTTCTCCCTCTAGCGGGGGGGCTACCGGGGAGCTGTTTTTT.

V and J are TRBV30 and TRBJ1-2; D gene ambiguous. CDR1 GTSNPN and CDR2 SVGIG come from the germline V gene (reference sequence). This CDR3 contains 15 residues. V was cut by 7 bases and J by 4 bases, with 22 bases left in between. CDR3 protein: CALNLPPGGVYGYTF. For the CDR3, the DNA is TGTGCCTTGAACCTTCCTCCGGGCGGGGTCTATGGCTACACCTTC.

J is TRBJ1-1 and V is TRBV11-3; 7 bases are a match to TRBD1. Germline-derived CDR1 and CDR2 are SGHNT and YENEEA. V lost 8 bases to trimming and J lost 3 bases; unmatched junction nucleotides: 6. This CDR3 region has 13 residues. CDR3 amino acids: CASSQGEDTEAFF. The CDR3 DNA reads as TGTGCCAGCTCGCAGGGGGAGGACACTGAAGCTTTCTTT.

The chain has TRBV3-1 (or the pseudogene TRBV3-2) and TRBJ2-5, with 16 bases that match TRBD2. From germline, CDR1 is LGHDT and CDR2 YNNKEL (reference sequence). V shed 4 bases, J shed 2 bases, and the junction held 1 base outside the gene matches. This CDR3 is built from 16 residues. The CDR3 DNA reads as TGTGCCAGCAGCCTGGGACTAGCGGGGGGGCAAGAGACCCAGTACTTC. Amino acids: CASSLGLAGGQETQYF.

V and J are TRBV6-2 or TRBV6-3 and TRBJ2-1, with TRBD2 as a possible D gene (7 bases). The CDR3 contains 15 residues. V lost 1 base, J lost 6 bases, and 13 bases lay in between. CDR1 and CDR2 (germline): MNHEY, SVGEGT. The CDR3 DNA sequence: TGTGCCAGCAGTTACTGGGGGGGCCGGGGCAATGAGCAGTTCTTC. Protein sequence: CASSYWGGRGNEQFF.

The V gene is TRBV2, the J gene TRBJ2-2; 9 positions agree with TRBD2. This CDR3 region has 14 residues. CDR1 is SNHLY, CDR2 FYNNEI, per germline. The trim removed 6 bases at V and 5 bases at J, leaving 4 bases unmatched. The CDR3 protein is CASRDSGGTGELFF. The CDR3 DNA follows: TGTGCCAGCAGGGATAGCGGGGGTACCGGGGAGCTGTTTTTT.

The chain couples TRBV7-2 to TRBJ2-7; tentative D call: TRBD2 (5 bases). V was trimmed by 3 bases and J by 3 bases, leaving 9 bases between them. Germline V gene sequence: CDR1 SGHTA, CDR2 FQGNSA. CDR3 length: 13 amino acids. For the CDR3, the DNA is TGTGCCAGCAGCTTCTCGGGGTTCTACGAGCAGTACTTC. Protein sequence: CASSFSGFYEQYF.

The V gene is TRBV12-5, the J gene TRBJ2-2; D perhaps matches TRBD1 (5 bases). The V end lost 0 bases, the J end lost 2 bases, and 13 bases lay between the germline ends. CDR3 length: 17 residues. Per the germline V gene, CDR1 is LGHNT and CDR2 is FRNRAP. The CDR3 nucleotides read TGTGCTAGTGGTTTGGTATTGCAGGGTTTAAACACCGGGGAGCTGTTTTTT. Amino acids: CASGLVLQGLNTGELFF. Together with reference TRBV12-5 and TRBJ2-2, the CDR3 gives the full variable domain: DARVTQTPRHKVTEMGQEVTMRCQPILGHNTVFWYRQTMMQGLELLAYFRNRAPLDDSGMPKDRFSAEMPDATLATLKIQPSEPRDSAVYFCASGLVLQGLNTGELFFGEGSRLTVL.

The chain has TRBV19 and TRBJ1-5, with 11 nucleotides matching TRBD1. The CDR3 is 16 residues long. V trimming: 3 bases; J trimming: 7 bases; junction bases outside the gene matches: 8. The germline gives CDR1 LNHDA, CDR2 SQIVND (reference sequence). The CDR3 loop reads CASSIGTGGRGQPQHF. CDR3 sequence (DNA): TGTGCCAGTAGTATTGGGACAGGGGGACGGGGGCAGCCCCAGCATTTT. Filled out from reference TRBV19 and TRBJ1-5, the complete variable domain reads DGGITQSPKYLFRKEGQNVTLSCEQNLNHDAMYWYRQDPGQGLRLIYYSQIVNDFQKGDIAEGYSVSREKKESFPLTVTSAQKNPTAFYLCASSIGTGGRGQPQHFGDGTRLSIL.

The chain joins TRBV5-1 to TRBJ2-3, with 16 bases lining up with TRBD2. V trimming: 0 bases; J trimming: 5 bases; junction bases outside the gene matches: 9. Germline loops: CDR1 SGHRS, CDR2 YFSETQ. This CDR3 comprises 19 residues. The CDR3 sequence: CASSLGPGLAGGPGDTQYF. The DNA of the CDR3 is TGCGCCAGCAGCTTGGGACCGGGACTAGCGGGGGGGCCGGGAGATACGCAGTATTTT.

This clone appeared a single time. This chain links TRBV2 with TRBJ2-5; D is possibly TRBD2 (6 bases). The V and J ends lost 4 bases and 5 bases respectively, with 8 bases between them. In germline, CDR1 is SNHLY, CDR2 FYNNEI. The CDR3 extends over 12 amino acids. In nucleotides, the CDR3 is TGTGCCAGCAGTGTGCTAGCGGAGACCCAGTACTTC. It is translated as CASSVLAETQYF.

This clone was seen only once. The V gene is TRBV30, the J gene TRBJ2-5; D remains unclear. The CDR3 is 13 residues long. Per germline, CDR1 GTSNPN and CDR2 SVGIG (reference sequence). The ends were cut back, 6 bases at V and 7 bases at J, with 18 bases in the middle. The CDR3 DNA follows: TGTGCCTGCCAGTTGGGTTTTTCAGGGACCCAGTACTTC. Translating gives CACQLGFSGTQYF. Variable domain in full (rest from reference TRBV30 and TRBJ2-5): SQTIHQWPATLVQPVGSPLSLECTVEGTSNPNLYWYRQAAGRGLQLLFYSVGIGQISSEVPQNLSASRPQDRQFILSSKKLLLSDSGFYLCACQLGFSGTQYFGPGTRLLVL.